The 27 T cell receptor beta chains below were found in one sample sequenced in a study of patients and donors after allogeneic stem cell transplantation. TCRdb passed the RT-PCR reads through MiXCR, listing each CDR3 protein once. The data show tens of thousands of distinct CDR3 sequences, about 44% seen once. Specimen: blood, either unsorted or a sorted T cell fraction (not recorded which). Every receptor here comes from a human donor who was either an allogeneic HSCT recipient or a stem cell or donor lymphocyte infusion donor (not recorded which). It is not recorded whose cells these are; they may come from a transplant donor.

The rearrangement uses TRBV5-1 and TRBJ1-1; no reliable D call. Per germline, CDR1 SGHRS and CDR2 YFSETQ. The CDR3 covers 16 residues. Trimming took off 0 bases at V and 2 bases at J, with 14 bases between the two ends. In DNA, the CDR3 is TGCGCCAGCAGCTTGGCCTCGGGGAAGCTTAACACTGAAGCTTTCTTT. It codes for CASSLASGKLNTEAFF.

The V call is TRBV7-9, the J call TRBJ1-1, with D unresolved. The CDR3 runs to 14 residues. The germline CDR1 and CDR2 sequences are SEHNR and FQNEAQ (reference sequence). V was shortened by 6 bases and J by 6 bases, with 17 bases between the two germline ends. CDR3 in DNA: TGTGCCAGCAGTCTTTCGACAAGATTCGCTGAAGCTTTCTTT. This encodes CASSLSTRFAEAFF.

CDR3 DNA: TGTGCCAGCAGTTACGAGGGTCCGGGCTACACCTTC. Translated, it gives CASSYEGPGYTF. V is TRBV6-2 or TRBV6-3 and J is TRBJ1-2; D remains ambiguous. Germline assignment: CDR1 MNHEY and CDR2 SVGEGT. Trimming cost V 2 bases and J 8 bases, with 9 bases left between them. This CDR3 has 12 amino acids.

This clonotype was seen a few times. The chain joins TRBV5-6 to TRBJ1-5; D is unresolved. Per the germline V gene, CDR1 is SGHDT and CDR2 is YYEEEE. V was trimmed by 0 bases and J by 8 bases, leaving 12 bases between them. CDR3 length: 14 amino acids. The CDR3, as DNA: TGTGCCAGCAGCTTGGGAGGCGGCCCCGAGCCCCAGCATTTT. Protein sequence: CASSLGGGPEPQHF.

This clonotype was found a few times. The CDR3 sequence is CASSLTGFSMNTEAFF. The CDR3 DNA reads TGTGCCAGCAGCTTAACAGGGTTCAGCATGAACACTGAAGCTTTCTTT. The chain is built from TRBV7-3 and TRBJ1-1; D is ambiguous. Per germline, CDR1 SGHTA and CDR2 FQGTGA. This CDR3 is built from 16 residues. V was pared by 0 bases and J by 0 bases, with 11 bases between.

This clonotype has just a few counts. The J gene is TRBJ1-1, the V gene TRBV12-3 or TRBV12-4, with a possible D match to TRBD1 (5 bases). The CDR3 length is 13 residues. With 3 bases removed from V and 1 base from J, the gap between germline ends came to 6 bases. This CDR3 reads CASSLTENTEAFF. CDR3 DNA: TGTGCCAGCAGTTTGACAGAGAACACTGAAGCTTTCTTT.

CDR3 sequence: CASSFPTTYHYGYTF. The CDR3, as DNA: TGTGCCAGCAGCTTCCCAACTACATATCATTATGGCTACACCTTC. The V call is TRBV7-2, the J call TRBJ1-2; D ambiguous. The CDR3 length is 15 residues. Germline CDR1 SGHTA, CDR2 FQGNSA. V shed 3 bases and J shed 5 bases, with 16 bases lying between them.

The chain carries TRBV4-3 and TRBJ1-1, with D unclear. There are 14 residues in the CDR3. V was pared by 0 bases and J by 3 bases, with 8 bases between. Germline CDR1 reads LGHNA; CDR2 reads YSLEER. DNA for the CDR3: TGCGCCAGCAGCCAAGACGTTGGGGACACTGAAGCTTTCTTT. This codes for CASSQDVGDTEAFF.

A few counts support this clonotype. The genes are TRBV7-9 and TRBJ1-5; unclear D gene. V gave up 2 bases and J gave up 4 bases, with 12 bases separating them. CDR1 SEHNR and CDR2 FQNEAQ come from the germline V gene (reference sequence). The CDR3 is 15 amino acids. CDR3 in DNA: TGTGCCAGCAGCTTATTTGTCGGGGATAATCAGCCCCAGCATTTT. Its protein product is CASSLFVGDNQPQHF.

V is TRBV28 and J is TRBJ1-1; the D is unclear. CDR1 is MDHEN and CDR2 is SYDVKM in the germline V gene. V dropped 3 bases and J dropped 1 base, with 9 bases sitting between them. The CDR3 has 14 amino acids. The CDR3 DNA is TGTGCCAGCAGTTTCCCCGCACGGAACACTGAAGCTTTCTTT. Its protein is CASSFPARNTEAFF.

This clonotype was counted between two and nine times. This chain joins TRBV18 and TRBJ1-2, with TRBD1 as a possible D gene (6 bases). CDR1 KGHSH and CDR2 LQKENI come from the germline V gene. The CDR3 covers 15 residues. Deletions cut 3 bases from V and 5 bases from J, with 16 bases between. CDR3 coding DNA: TGTGCCAGCTCACCCGCGAAAGCGACAGGATATGGCTACACCTTC. It is translated as CASSPAKATGYGYTF.

The V and J genes are TRBV28 and TRBJ2-7; 8 bases are a match to TRBD1. Unmatched junction bases numbered 21, after V lost 11 bases and J lost 3 bases. The CDR3 sequence is 17 residues long. The germline V gene encodes CDR1 MDHEN and CDR2 SYDVKM. The CDR3 protein is CAGSTLMTGTGDYEQYF. Written as DNA, the CDR3 is TGTGCCGGTAGTACCTTAATGACCGGGACAGGAGACTACGAGCAGTACTTC.

This rearrangement joins TRBV5-1 to TRBJ1-1; no reliable D call. Trimming cost V 0 bases and J 3 bases, with 6 bases left between them. Germline values: CDR1 SGHRS, CDR2 YFSETQ. The CDR3 totals 13 residues. The CDR3 reads CASSLGQDTEAFF. CDR3 DNA: TGCGCCAGCAGCTTGGGACAAGACACTGAAGCTTTCTTT. Based on the CDR3 plus reference TRBV5-1 and TRBJ1-1, the full variable domain is KAGVTQTPRYLIKTRGQQVTLSCSPISGHRSVSWYQQTPGQGLQFLFEYFSETQRNKGNFPGRFSGRQFSNSRSEMNVSTLELGDSALYLCASSLGQDTEAFFGQGTRLTVV.

The chain has TRBV6-2 or TRBV6-3 and TRBJ2-5, with D unresolved. The germline V and J ends were trimmed by 8 bases and 5 bases, with 12 bases remaining between them. The germline V gene has CDR1 MNHEY and CDR2 SVGEGT. The CDR3 extends over 12 amino acids. CDR3 loop: CASSEGAETQYF. Written as DNA, the CDR3 is TGTGCCAGCTCGGAAGGTGCGGAGACCCAGTACTTC.

The rearrangement uses TRBV20-1 and TRBJ2-7; D is possibly TRBD2 (6 bases). CDR1 and CDR2 (germline): DFQATT, SNEGSKA (reference sequence). This CDR3 contains 15 residues. V was cut by 5 bases and J by 2 bases, with 19 bases left in between. The CDR3 nucleotides read TGCAGTGCTCCAAGGCGGGTTCGCGGGACCTACGAGCAGTACTTC. This codes for CSAPRRVRGTYEQYF.

This clonotype was seen only a few times. The gene calls are TRBV7-9 and TRBJ2-1; the match to TRBD1 covers 8 bases. The ends lost 2 bases at V and 8 bases at J; junction bases unmatched: 5. Germline-derived CDR1 and CDR2 are SEHNR and FQNEAQ (reference sequence). The CDR3 runs 14 residues. The CDR3 coding sequence is TGTGCCAGCAGCTTATCGGACAGGGTCTATGAGCAGTTCTTC. As protein: CASSLSDRVYEQFF.

This clonotype was picked up a small number of times. This chain links TRBV12-3 or TRBV12-4 with TRBJ1-2; D not certain. This CDR3 is 15 amino acids long. Trimming stripped 2 bases from V and 0 bases from J, with 10 bases between. Written as DNA, the CDR3 is TGTGCCAGCAGTTTAACCCGGGATACTAACTATGGCTACACCTTC. Amino acid sequence: CASSLTRDTNYGYTF.

This rearrangement joins TRBV7-9 to TRBJ1-4; 8 positions agree with TRBD1. V shed 5 bases, J shed 0 bases, and the junction held 5 bases outside the gene matches. The CDR3 totals 16 residues. Germline values: CDR1 SEHNR, CDR2 FQNEAQ (reference sequence). The CDR3 is CASSGPTGATNEKLFF. DNA of the CDR3: TGTGCCAGCAGCGGACCGACAGGGGCAACTAATGAAAAACTGTTTTTT.

The chain couples TRBV7-6 to TRBJ1-5; D is ambiguous. Looked up from germline, CDR1 is SGHVS and CDR2 is FNYEAQ. The V gene lost 1 base and the J gene lost 3 bases, with 10 bases spanning the gap. The CDR3 covers 15 residues. In DNA form, the CDR3 reads TGTGCCAGCAGCTTAGGTCCCGGGCTCAATCAGCCCCAGCATTTT. Translated: CASSLGPGLNQPQHF.

The chain links TRBV28 to TRBJ2-7; TRBD1 agrees at 7 bases. Losses at the gene ends were 1 base for V and 2 bases for J; bases not matched to a gene: 5. This CDR3 is 15 amino acids long. Per the germline V gene, CDR1 is MDHEN and CDR2 is SYDVKM. CDR3: CASSLYRDRTYEQYF. CDR3 in DNA: TGTGCCAGCAGTTTATACCGGGACAGAACCTACGAGCAGTACTTC.

The chain couples TRBV5-1 to TRBJ2-1, with 7 nucleotides matching TRBD1. Germline CDR1 reads SGHRS; CDR2 reads YFSETQ. The CDR3 spans 15 residues. After removal of 4 bases from V and 2 bases from J, the junction contained 6 bases not matched to a gene. The CDR3 loop is CASSAEGQPYNEQFF. Here the CDR3 DNA reads TGCGCCAGCAGCGCCGAGGGACAGCCCTACAATGAGCAGTTCTTC.

This clonotype has more than one count but fewer than ten. The chain joins TRBV28 to TRBJ1-3; 10 bases line up with TRBD1. V dropped 5 bases and J dropped 4; count of bases not matched to a gene: 11. The CDR3 spans 17 residues. Germline V gene data show CDR1 as MDHEN and CDR2 as SYDVKM. CDR3 bases: TGTGCCAGCAGTCCTGACAGGGGGCTTCTTTCCGGAAACACCATATATTTT. Amino acids: CASSPDRGLLSGNTIYF.

The J gene is TRBJ2-3, the V gene TRBV27; no reliable D call. The germline gives CDR1 MNHEY, CDR2 SMNVEV (reference sequence). The CDR3 is 11 residues long. The V gene lost 6 bases and the J gene lost 2 bases, with 3 bases spanning the gap. The DNA of the CDR3 is TGTGCCAGCAGACACACAGATACGCAGTATTTT. Its protein product is CASRHTDTQYF.

The table lists this clonotype with a few counts. The chain combines TRBV6-2 or TRBV6-3 with TRBJ1-1; D remains unclear. Germline CDR1 and CDR2: MNHEY and SVGEGT. The CDR3 totals 15 residues. Trimming stripped 0 bases from V and 7 bases from J, with 15 bases between. CDR3 in amino acids: CASSYSGYRSGEAFF. The CDR3 bases are TGTGCCAGCAGTTACTCGGGGTACCGATCCGGTGAAGCTTTCTTT.

This chain connects TRBV6-5 to TRBJ1-1; weak D call: TRBD1 (6 bases). CDR3 length: 14 amino acids. Trimming stripped 1 base from V and 5 bases from J, with 11 bases between. Germline V gene data show CDR1 as MNHEY and CDR2 as SVGAGI. CDR3 nucleotides: TGTGCCAGCAGTTACTTCACAGGGTTTACTGAAGCTTTCTTT. Amino acid sequence: CASSYFTGFTEAFF.

The chain joins TRBV27 to TRBJ1-1, with no clear D. The V gene lost 3 bases and the J gene lost 1 base, with 9 bases spanning the gap. The CDR3 runs 14 residues. CDR1 and CDR2 from the germline V gene are MNHEY and SMNVEV (reference sequence). The CDR3 nucleotides are TGTGCCAGCAGTTTCTCCACAGCGAACACTGAAGCTTTCTTT. It specifies CASSFSTANTEAFF.

The rearrangement uses TRBV29-1 and TRBJ2-7; D is uncertain. Germline lookup yields CDR1 SQVTM and CDR2 ANQGSEA. Trimming removed 4 bases at V and 3 bases at J, with 13 bases between. The CDR3 sequence is 13 residues long. The CDR3 is CSVALDNYYEQYF. DNA for the CDR3: TGCAGCGTTGCTCTAGATAATTACTACGAGCAGTACTTC.